This record concerns one T cell receptor delta chain sequence. Its specificity is not known. The sample originates from a study of Vδ1+ human thymocytes. The CDR3 is made up of 16 amino acids. Germline CDR1 and CDR2: TSWWSYY and QGS. Trimming took 2 bases from V and 4 from J, leaving 17 bases between them. Extracted RNA was reverse transcribed into cDNA. Multiplex PCR used pooled V-gene forward primers and a constant-region reverse primer to amplify CDR3s. TCRdb redid clone calling on the multiplex PCR reads using CATT. The top ten hold about 0.5% of the sample, which has over 45,000 delta-chain clones, roughly 15% seen once. Study-wide results and limits: Highly polyclonal TRG and TRD repertoires with Gaussian CDR3 length distributions appeared in thymus.

Specimen: Vdelta1+ gamma-delta thymocytes from the thymus. Subset given: FACS-sorted CD3+ TCRalphabeta- TCRVdelta1+ TCRVdelta2- thymocytes. The chain combines TRDV1 with TRDJ1, with D perhaps being TRDD2 or TRDD3 (5 bases each). This sequence was found in a boy less than two years old who had congenital heart surgery. The CDR3 loop is CALGEVPPFLGDKLIF. CDR3 coding DNA: TGTGCTCTTGGGGAAGTTCCCCCATTCCTGGGCGATAAACTCATCTTT.